Presented here are 21 T cell receptor beta chains from one specimen sequenced in a study of T cells in Graves' hyperthyroidism and ophthalmopathy. TCR beta CDR3 region amplification was performed from RNA transcripts. Researchers ran a first-round RT-PCR on the TCR CDR3 using the HTBI primer set. TCRdb fed the multiplex PCR reads into MiXCR, producing one record per CDR3 protein. The sample consists of 45,000 to 60,000 distinct CDR3 sequences, roughly 52% of them appearing once. Material for sequencing was blood. All receptors come from a woman in her 30s with Graves' ophthalmopathy.

The J gene is TRBJ1-1, the V gene TRBV7-9, with 7 bases fitting TRBD1. V trimming: 8 bases; J trimming: 5 bases; junction bases outside the gene matches: 8. The germline gives CDR1 SEHNR, CDR2 FQNEAQ (reference sequence). The CDR3 consists of 13 residues. CDR3 in amino acids: CASFDRAGTEAFF. The CDR3 DNA reads as TGTGCCAGCTTCGACAGGGCGGGAACTGAAGCTTTCTTT.

This clonotype showed up just a few times. A clone one base away is much larger, so this may be a read error. This chain joins TRBV5-1 and TRBJ2-1; 11 nucleotides match TRBD1. Looked up from germline, CDR1 is SGHRS and CDR2 is YFSETQ. Germline trimming cut 0 bases from V and 6 bases from J; bases unmatched to any gene: 5. The CDR3 is 16 amino acids. CDR3 coding DNA: TGCGCCAGCAGCTTGGGAGGACAGGGGGCGTTCAATGAGCAGTTCTTC. Translated: CASSLGGQGAFNEQFF. The whole variable domain, remainder taken from reference TRBV5-1 and TRBJ2-1, is KAGVTQTPRYLIKTRGQQVTLSCSPISGHRSVSWYQQTPGQGLQFLFEYFSETQRNKGNFPGRFSGRQFSNSRSEMNVSTLELGDSALYLCASSLGGQGAFNEQFFGPGTRLTVL.

The chain couples TRBV10-1 to TRBJ2-2, with 8 bases fitting TRBD1. Germline V gene sequence: CDR1 WNHNN, CDR2 SYGVQD (reference sequence). Germline trimming cut 0 bases from V and 10 bases from J; bases unmatched to any gene: 4. The CDR3 is made up of 14 amino acids. CDR3 sequence: CASSESYRGKELFF. CDR3 nucleotides: TGCGCCAGCAGTGAGTCCTACAGGGGGAAGGAGCTGTTTTTT.

V and J are TRBV29-1 and TRBJ1-1; D is possibly TRBD1 (5 bases). Germline CDR1 and CDR2: SQVTM and ANQGSEA. Trimming shortened V by 7 bases and J by 1 base, and 10 bases separated the two germline ends. The CDR3 is made up of 12 amino acids. This CDR3 reads CSADKSNTEAFF. Here the CDR3 DNA reads TGCAGCGCGGACAAATCGAACACTGAAGCTTTCTTT. The variable domain in full, with the rest retrieved from reference TRBV29-1 and TRBJ1-1, is SAVISQKPSRDICQRGTSLTIQCQVDSQVTMMFWYRQQPGQSLTLIATANQGSEATYESGFVIDKFPISRPNLTFSTLTVSNMSPEDSSIYLCSADKSNTEAFFGQGTRLTVV.

Remarks on this clonotype: Germline is not matched at one junction end, which may reflect a read error. The chain links TRBV20-1 to TRBJ2-3, with D hard to call. The CDR3 has 13 residues. Germline V gene sequence: CDR1 DFQATT, CDR2 SNEGSKA (reference sequence). The CDR3 DNA is TGCAGTGCTAGTCGGACCCCTGGGGATACGCGGTATTTT. As protein: CSASRTPGDTRYF.

In DNA form, the CDR3 reads TGCGCCAGCAGCTTGGAACCGGGACAGGGGACCCATGAGCAGTACTTC. This translates into CASSLEPGQGTHEQYF. This chain uses TRBV5-1 with TRBJ2-7, with 10 positions matching TRBD1. The CDR3 loop spans 16 amino acids. The V gene's germline CDR1 is SGHRS and CDR2 YFSETQ. The V gene end was trimmed by 0 bases and the J gene end by 7 bases; junction bases not matched to a gene: 10. Filled out from reference TRBV5-1 and TRBJ2-7, the complete variable domain reads KAGVTQTPRYLIKTRGQQVTLSCSPISGHRSVSWYQQTPGQGLQFLFEYFSETQRNKGNFPGRFSGRQFSNSRSEMNVSTLELGDSALYLCASSLEPGQGTHEQYFGPGTRLTVT.

The CDR3 loop is CASSEFPQGANSPLHF. For the CDR3, the DNA is TGTGCCAGCAGTGAATTCCCGCAGGGGGCGAATTCACCCCTCCACTTT. The rearrangement uses TRBV25-1 and TRBJ1-6; 8 bases line up with TRBD1. This CDR3 spans 16 amino acids. From germline, CDR1 is MGHDK and CDR2 SYGVNS. The junction had 6 bases not matched to a gene; V was cut back by 1 base and J by 7 bases.

Remarks on this clonotype: The final CDR3 position lacks the conserved phenylalanine or tryptophan, pointing to a likely read error. The limits of the CDR3 on the DNA are not certain, so only TCRdb's listed CDR3 is given. The chain recombines TRBV19 with TRBJ1-1; the DNA was not compared with TRBD1, the D call given in the table. The CDR3 spans 10 residues, counting both ends. Per germline, CDR1 LNHDA and CDR2 SQIVND (reference sequence). The CDR3 loop reads CAVGKGASFL.

The V gene is TRBV7-9, the J gene TRBJ1-1, with D hard to call. The germline gives CDR1 SEHNR, CDR2 FQNEAQ (reference sequence). CDR3 length: 14 residues. V was shortened by 5 bases and J by 5 bases, with 15 bases between the two germline ends. The CDR3 here is CASSVSGGETEAFF. In DNA, the CDR3 is TGTGCCAGCAGCGTGTCGGGAGGAGAGACTGAAGCTTTCTTT.

There are many counts of this clonotype. V gene TRBV5-4 combines with J gene TRBJ2-7; possibly TRBD2 for D (5 bases). Germline V gene lookup returns CDR1 SGHNT and CDR2 YYREEE (reference sequence). Trimming cost V 4 bases and J 2 bases, with 16 bases left between them. The CDR3 spans 15 residues. CDR3 loop: CASSLISADAYEQYF. Written as DNA, the CDR3 is TGTGCCAGCAGCCTCATTAGCGCCGACGCCTACGAGCAGTACTTC.

This clonotype occurred many times. J is TRBJ1-5 and V is TRBV20-1; a possible D gene is TRBD1 (5 bases). Per the germline V gene, CDR1 is DFQATT and CDR2 is SNEGSKA (reference sequence). V was cut by 1 base and J by 3 bases, with 13 bases left in between. The CDR3 totals 15 residues. The CDR3 region is CSARAIRDSNQPQHF. CDR3 bases: TGCAGTGCTAGAGCGATCAGGGATTCCAATCAGCCCCAGCATTTT.

In regard to this clonotype: This may stem from a read error, because a much larger clone lies one nucleotide away. The chain carries TRBV24-1 and TRBJ1-1, with a possible D match to TRBD1 (6 bases). Germline-derived CDR1 and CDR2 are KGHDR and SFDVKD. Between the trimmed V and J ends, which lost 8 bases and 1 base, there was a span of 10 bases. The CDR3 runs to 13 residues. The CDR3 here is CATKGQANTEAFF. The CDR3 region has the DNA TGTGCCACCAAGGGACAAGCGAACACTGAAGCTTTCTTT.

Points on this clonotype: A much larger clone lies one base from this, so it may be a read error. The CDR3 does not end in the conserved phenylalanine or tryptophan, so this is likely a read error. The chain recombines TRBV4-2 with TRBJ1-2; possibly TRBD1 for D (6 bases). Germline V CDR1 and CDR2: LGHNA, YNFKEQ. The CDR3 consists of 15 residues. Trimming removed 0 bases from V and 8 bases from J, with 16 bases in between. As DNA, the CDR3 is TGTGCCAGCAGCCAAGAGGGGCAGGGGATGGAGGGCTACACCTCC. Its translation is CASSQEGQGMEGYTS.

Turning to this clonotype: Because the CDR3 is missing its conserved closing phenylalanine or tryptophan, this is likely a read error. It is unclear where the CDR3 begins or ends on the DNA, so no DNA is shown, and the CDR3 is as TCRdb lists it. The chain couples TRBV9 to TRBJ2-6. Germline V gene data show CDR1 as SGDLS and CDR2 as YYNGEE. The CDR3 has 9 residues if both end residues are counted. CDR3 region: CASSVGKPT.

Notes on this clonotype: An end of the junction does not agree with germline; a read error may underlie this. The chain recombines TRBV13 with TRBJ1-1; 10 positions match TRBD1. This CDR3 spans 14 amino acids. Germline V lookup: CDR1 PRHDT, CDR2 FYEKMQ (reference sequence). DNA of the CDR3: TGCGCCAGCAGCCTTGGACAGGGGGGAACTGAAGCTTTCTTT. The encoded protein is CASSLGQGGTEAFF.

About this clonotype itself: This may stem from a read error, because a much larger clone lies one nucleotide away. This chain connects TRBV18 to TRBJ1-1; possible D gene TRBD1, 5 bases. From germline, CDR1 is KGHSH and CDR2 LQKENI. The CDR3 is made up of 13 amino acids. CDR3 loop: CASSPSMDTEAYF. The CDR3 bases are TGTGCCAGCTCACCGAGTATGGACACTGAAGCTTACTTT.

The chain employs TRBV14 and TRBJ1-4; D not certain. The ends were cut back, 2 bases at V and 8 bases at J, with 12 bases in the middle. CDR1 is SGHDN and CDR2 is FVKESK in the germline V gene. The CDR3 contains 14 residues. CDR3 region: CASSQFTAREKLFF. Written as DNA, the CDR3 is TGTGCCAGCAGCCAATTCACGGCGAGGGAAAAACTGTTTTTT.

This clonotype has at least ten counts. This sequence joins TRBV2 and TRBJ1-2; no definite D call. V lost 1 base and J lost 0, with 9 bases in between. The CDR3 has 15 amino acids. Germline lookup yields CDR1 SNHLY and CDR2 FYNNEI. The CDR3 coding sequence is TGTGCCAGCAGTGAAGATCGCGCCGCTAACTATGGCTACACCTTC. This gives the protein CASSEDRAANYGYTF.

This clonotype has a count of ten or more. The chain is built from TRBV7-3 and TRBJ1-1; D remains unclear. The V gene's germline CDR1 is SGHTA and CDR2 FQGTGA. Trimming took 2 bases from V and 4 from J, leaving 20 bases between them. This CDR3 is built from 17 residues. The CDR3 here is CASSLRRARVFGTEAFF. The CDR3, as DNA: TGTGCCAGCAGCTTACGAAGAGCGAGGGTATTCGGCACTGAAGCTTTCTTT.

This clonotype was observed at least ten times. This rearrangement joins TRBV14 to TRBJ2-3, with a weak D call TRBD1 (5 bases). CDR1 and CDR2 (germline): SGHDN, FVKESK. This CDR3 is 16 amino acids long. V lost 0 bases to trimming and J lost 2 bases, with 12 bases between them. The CDR3 sequence is CASSQDETANTDTQYF. Written as DNA, the CDR3 is TGTGCCAGCAGCCAAGATGAGACAGCGAACACAGATACGCAGTATTTT.

This clonotype was seen many times. This rearrangement joins TRBV27 to TRBJ1-4; 7 positions agree with TRBD1. The germline CDR1 and CDR2 sequences are MNHEY and SMNVEV (reference sequence). The CDR3 loop spans 12 amino acids. V shed 7 bases, J shed 6 bases, and the junction held 2 bases outside the gene matches. The CDR3 nucleotides read TGTGCCAGCACAGGGGGGGATGAAAAACTGTTTTTT. It specifies CASTGGDEKLFF.